The clone carrying this T cell receptor beta chain was recorded a few times. This entry comes from a study of blood T cell repertoires in COVID-19. The method was immunoSEQ multiplex PCR; TCRdb's version includes in-frame clones alone and lacks a portion of them. The data contain under 300,000 clones, approximately 90% of them singletons. The germline V gene has CDR1 MDHEN and CDR2 SYDVKM. CDR3 size: 14 residues. The V end lost 3 bases, the J end lost 6 bases, and 14 bases lay between the germline ends. The sequence was obtained from a woman aged 40 to 50 with acute or convalescent COVID-19. The chain uses TRBV28 and TRBJ1-1; D unresolved. Sequenced input: peripheral blood. CDR3 sequence reads: CASSLIPPQAEAFF. DNA of the CDR3: TGTGCCAGCAGTTTGATTCCTCCTCAGGCTGAAGCTTTCTTT.